This TCR beta chain was recorded in a study of OX40 agonist ivuxolimab in advanced cancers. Some background on the complete study: The costimulatory receptor OX40 (CD134) was targeted by ivuxolimab, a fully human IgG2 agonistic monoclonal antibody. Partial responses occurred in three dose-escalation patients: two with cutaneous melanoma and one with hepatocellular carcinoma. Patients were allowed to have had prior anti-PD-1, anti-PD-L1 or anti-CTLA-4 therapy, and around two fifths of the dose-escalation patients had been treated with checkpoint inhibitors. Intravenous ivuxolimab was administered to patients every 2 weeks at six dose levels: 0.01, 0.1, 0.3, 1.5, 3 and 10 mg/kg. The purpose of peripheral TCRbeta sequencing was to test whether ivuxolimab changed TCR sequence diversity and led to clonal T-cell expansion. In the dose-escalation cohort, roughly 82% of patients were male, and the mean age was roughly 60 years with a range of about 20 to 80. The paper describes the monotherapy dose-escalation part (N ≈ 52 patients) of the phase I trial of ivuxolimab. Of the approximately 50 dose-escalation patients, hepatocellular carcinoma was present in about 19, melanoma in some 15, renal cell carcinoma in 9 and head and neck cancer in 9.

The study at large found these results: At doses from 0.1 to 3.0 mg/kg, clonal expansion was seen in both CD4+ and CD8+ blood T cells between baseline and week 6. Low levels of normalized T-cell clonal expansion were also seen in some nonresponding patients. After ivuxolimab, more expanded clones were found on average in CD8+ T cells than in CD4+ T cells. Antigen specificity was not determined for the clonally expanded peripheral T cells. In the 0.1-3.0 mg/kg groups, partial responders had among the lowest normalized peripheral clonal expansion, particularly in CD8+ T cells.

As regards this clone: Its antigen remains undetermined. One base away there is no much larger clone; base qualities are not given.

Germline trimming amounts to 5 bases on V and 2 bases on J, with 9 as the count of junction bases outside the gene matches. Inclusive of the bounding cysteine and phenylalanine, the CDR3 is 16 residues long. Only the CDR3 part of the read is kept: 48 bases, read in frame from the first base. Sequences MRHNA (CDR1) and SNTAGT (CDR2) are obtained from the germline V gene. Patients with autoimmune disease history or receiving systemic immunosuppression were excluded from the trial. Peripheral blood for TCR sequencing was drawn from every dose cohort at baseline, at cycle 4 day 1 and at cycle 7 day 1. The samples were taken from a phase I, first-in-human, multicenter, open-label dose-escalation trial of ivuxolimab. Adults with locally advanced or metastatic head and neck squamous cell, hepatocellular, melanoma or renal cell carcinoma were enrolled in the trial. Before TCR sequencing, CD4+ T cells and CD8+ T cells were sorted from peripheral blood as separate populations.

Genomic DNA was isolated from the sorted cells so that the TCRbeta CDR3 region could be sequenced. The immunoSEQ Assay was used for sequencing of TCRbeta CDR3 regions. TCRdb took over this immuneACCESS table, retaining in-frame rearrangements with V and J assigned. Such tables are incomplete; in checked studies, under half of the missing clones stem from an unresolved V gene, and the remainder is unexplained. Counted in this sample were tens of thousands of clones; about 85% of them appeared once. Approximately 15% of the sample belongs to the ten largest clones. The clonotype comes from an adult with an advanced solid tumor such as melanoma, head and neck, liver or kidney cancer. Sequenced here: CD4+ or CD8+ T cells sorted from blood, sampled in a trial of the OX40 agonist ivuxolimab. The chain links TRBV6-4 with TRBJ2-1; 7 central nucleotides agree with TRBD2. The DNA sequence is as follows: TGTGCCAGCAGTCCTGGGGAGGGGATGCCCTACAATGAGCAGTTCTTC. This encodes CASSPGEGMPYNEQFF.